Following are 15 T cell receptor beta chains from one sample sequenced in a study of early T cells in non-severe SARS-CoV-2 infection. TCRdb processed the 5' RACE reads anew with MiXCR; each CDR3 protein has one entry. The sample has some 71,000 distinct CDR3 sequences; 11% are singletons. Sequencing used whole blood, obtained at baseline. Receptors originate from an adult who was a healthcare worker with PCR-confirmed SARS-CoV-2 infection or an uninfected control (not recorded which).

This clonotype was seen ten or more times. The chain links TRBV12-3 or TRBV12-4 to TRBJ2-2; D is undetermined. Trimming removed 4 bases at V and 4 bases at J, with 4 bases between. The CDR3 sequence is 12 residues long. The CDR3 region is CASSYGTGELFF. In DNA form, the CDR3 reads TGTGCCAGCAGTTATGGCACCGGGGAGCTGTTTTTT.

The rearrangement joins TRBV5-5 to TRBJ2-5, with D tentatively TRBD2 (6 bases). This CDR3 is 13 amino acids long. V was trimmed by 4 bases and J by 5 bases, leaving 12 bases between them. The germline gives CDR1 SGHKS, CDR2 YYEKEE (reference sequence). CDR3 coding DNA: TGTGCCAGCAGCCTGCGGGGCTCGGAGACCCAGTACTTC. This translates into CASSLRGSETQYF.

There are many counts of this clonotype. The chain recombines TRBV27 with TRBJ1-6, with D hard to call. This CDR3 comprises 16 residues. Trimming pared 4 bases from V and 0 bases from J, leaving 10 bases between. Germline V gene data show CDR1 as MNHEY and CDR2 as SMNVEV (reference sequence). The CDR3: CASSSSSSSYNSPLHF. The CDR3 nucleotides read TGTGCCAGCAGTTCGTCCAGTAGCTCCTATAATTCACCCCTCCACTTT.

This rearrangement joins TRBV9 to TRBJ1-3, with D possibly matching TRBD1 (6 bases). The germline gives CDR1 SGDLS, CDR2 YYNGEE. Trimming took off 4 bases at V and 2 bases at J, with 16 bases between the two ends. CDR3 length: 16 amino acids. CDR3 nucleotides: TGTGCCAGCAGCTCCGGGGGCAGGGAAGCTGGAAACACCATATATTTT. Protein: CASSSGGREAGNTIYF.

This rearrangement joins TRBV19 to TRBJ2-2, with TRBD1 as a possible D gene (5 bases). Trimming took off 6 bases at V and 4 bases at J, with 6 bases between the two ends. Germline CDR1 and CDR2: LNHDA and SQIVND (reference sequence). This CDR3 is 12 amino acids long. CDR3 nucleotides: TGTGCCAGTAGCAGGGCCACCGGGGAGCTGTTTTTT. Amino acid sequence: CASSRATGELFF.

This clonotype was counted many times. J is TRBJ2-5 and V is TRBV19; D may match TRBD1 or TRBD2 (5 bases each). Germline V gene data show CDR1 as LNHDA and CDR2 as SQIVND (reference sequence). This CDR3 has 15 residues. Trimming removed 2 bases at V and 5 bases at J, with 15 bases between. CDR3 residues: CASSIRDRFGETQYF. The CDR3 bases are TGTGCCAGTAGTATACGGGACCGTTTTGGGGAGACCCAGTACTTC.

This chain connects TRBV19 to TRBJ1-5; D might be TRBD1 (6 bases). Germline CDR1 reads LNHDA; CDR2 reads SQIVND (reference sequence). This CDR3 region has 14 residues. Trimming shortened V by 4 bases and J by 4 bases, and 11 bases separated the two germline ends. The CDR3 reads CASSTGARNQPQHF. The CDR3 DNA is TGTGCCAGTAGTACGGGGGCGCGGAATCAGCCCCAGCATTTT. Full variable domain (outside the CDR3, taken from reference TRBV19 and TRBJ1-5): DGGITQSPKYLFRKEGQNVTLSCEQNLNHDAMYWYRQDPGQGLRLIYYSQIVNDFQKGDIAEGYSVSREKKESFPLTVTSAQKNPTAFYLCASSTGARNQPQHFGDGTRLSIL.

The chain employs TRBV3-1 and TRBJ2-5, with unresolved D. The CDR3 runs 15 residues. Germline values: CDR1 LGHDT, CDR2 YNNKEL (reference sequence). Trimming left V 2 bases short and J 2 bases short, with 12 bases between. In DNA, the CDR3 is TGTGCCAGCAGCCAATCTCGACCTGGACAAGAGACCCAGTACTTC. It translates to CASSQSRPGQETQYF.

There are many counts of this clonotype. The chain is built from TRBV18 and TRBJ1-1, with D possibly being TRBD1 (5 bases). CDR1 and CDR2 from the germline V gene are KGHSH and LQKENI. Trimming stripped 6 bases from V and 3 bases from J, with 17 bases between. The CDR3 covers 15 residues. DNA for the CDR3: TGTGCCAGCTCCTGCAAGGGGATTGGAGACACTGAAGCTTTCTTT. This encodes CASSCKGIGDTEAFF.

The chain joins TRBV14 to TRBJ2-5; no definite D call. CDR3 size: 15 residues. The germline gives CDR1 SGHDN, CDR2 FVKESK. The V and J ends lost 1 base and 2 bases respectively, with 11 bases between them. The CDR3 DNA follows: TGTGCCAGCAGCCAAGGGTTCTGGAAACAAGAGACCCAGTACTTC. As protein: CASSQGFWKQETQYF.

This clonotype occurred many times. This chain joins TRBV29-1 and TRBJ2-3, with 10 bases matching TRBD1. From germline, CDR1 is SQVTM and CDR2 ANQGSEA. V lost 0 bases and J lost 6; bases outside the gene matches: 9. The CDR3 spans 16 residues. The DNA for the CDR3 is TGCAGCGTTGAAGACTCGATGACAGGGGGCGGCGATACGCAGTATTTT. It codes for CSVEDSMTGGGDTQYF.

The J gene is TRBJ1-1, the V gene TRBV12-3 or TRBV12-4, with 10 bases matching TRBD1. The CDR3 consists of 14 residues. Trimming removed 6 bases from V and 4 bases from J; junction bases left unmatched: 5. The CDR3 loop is CASRGTGAGTEAFF. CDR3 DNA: TGTGCCAGCAGAGGGACAGGGGCAGGCACTGAAGCTTTCTTT.

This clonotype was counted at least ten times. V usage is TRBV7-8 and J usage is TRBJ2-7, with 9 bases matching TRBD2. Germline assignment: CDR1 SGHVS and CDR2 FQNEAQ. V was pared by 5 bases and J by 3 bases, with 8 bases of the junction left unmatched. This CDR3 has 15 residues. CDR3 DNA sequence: TGTGCCAGCAGCCGCCCACTAGCGGGTATCTACGAGCAGTACTTC. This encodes CASSRPLAGIYEQYF.

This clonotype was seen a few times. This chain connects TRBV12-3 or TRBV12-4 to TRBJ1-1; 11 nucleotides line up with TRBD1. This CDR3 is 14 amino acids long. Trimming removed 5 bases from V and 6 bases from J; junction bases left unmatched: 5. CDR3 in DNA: TGTGCCAGCAGTACGGACAGGGGGCGGGCTGAAGCTTTCTTT. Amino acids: CASSTDRGRAEAFF.

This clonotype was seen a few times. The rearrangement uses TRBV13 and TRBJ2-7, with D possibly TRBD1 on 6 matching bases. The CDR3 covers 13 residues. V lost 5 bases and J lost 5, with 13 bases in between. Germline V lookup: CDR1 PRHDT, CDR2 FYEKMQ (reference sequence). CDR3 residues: CASSPDRRNEQYF. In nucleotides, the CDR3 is TGTGCCAGCAGCCCCGACAGGCGGAACGAGCAGTACTTC.